Below, one TCR beta chain is given with its context. Antigen specificity is unknown. It was healthy bone marrow donors who served as donors. There are 15 residues in the CDR3. V lost 4 bases and J 5 bases, leaving 16 bases between the germline ends. Germline CDR1 and CDR2: SGHKS and YYEKEE (reference sequence). The study ran its PCR with 60 Vbeta and 13 Jbeta primers. Clones were read by immunoSEQ multiplex PCR, and TCRdb kept only the in-frame ones, dropping some. The sample lists about 150,000 clones, roughly 86% occurring once. The source of the sample is a study of cytomegalovirus exposure and HLA in healthy donors. As for the study in general: Sequencing of 180 million or so T cells in an earlier analysis found 100 million to 140 million unique TCR beta sequences.

The study's findings and limits: In a later analysis, specific HLA alleles were associated with approximately 16,000 TCR beta sequences at a 0.05 false discovery rate. As a later analysis revealed, most CMV-associated TCR beta chains appeared HLA-restricted.

Sequencing was performed on PBMCs. V is TRBV5-5 and J is TRBJ2-1, with TRBD1 as a possible D gene (5 bases). This TCR came from a girl aged 5 to 17 in good health and CMV-seropositive. CDR3 protein: CASSLSTREDNEQFF. In DNA, the CDR3 is TGTGCCAGCAGCCTTTCTACCAGGGAAGACAATGAGCAGTTCTTC.